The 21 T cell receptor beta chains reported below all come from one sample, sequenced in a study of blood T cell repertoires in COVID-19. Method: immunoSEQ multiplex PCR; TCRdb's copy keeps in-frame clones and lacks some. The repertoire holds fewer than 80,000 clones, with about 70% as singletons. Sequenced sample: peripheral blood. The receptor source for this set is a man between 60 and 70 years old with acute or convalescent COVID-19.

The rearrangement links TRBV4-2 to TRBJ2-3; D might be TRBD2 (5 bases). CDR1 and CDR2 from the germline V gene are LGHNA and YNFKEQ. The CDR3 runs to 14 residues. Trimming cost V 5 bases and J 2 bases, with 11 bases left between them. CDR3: CASSGDYTTDTQYF. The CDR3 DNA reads TGTGCCAGCAGCGGAGACTACACCACAGATACGCAGTATTTT.

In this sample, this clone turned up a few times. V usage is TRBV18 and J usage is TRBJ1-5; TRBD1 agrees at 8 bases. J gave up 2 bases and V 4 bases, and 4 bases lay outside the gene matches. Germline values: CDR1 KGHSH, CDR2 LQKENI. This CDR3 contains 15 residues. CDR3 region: CASSRQGSGNQPQHF. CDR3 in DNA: TGTGCCAGCTCACGACAGGGGAGCGGCAATCAGCCCCAGCATTTT.

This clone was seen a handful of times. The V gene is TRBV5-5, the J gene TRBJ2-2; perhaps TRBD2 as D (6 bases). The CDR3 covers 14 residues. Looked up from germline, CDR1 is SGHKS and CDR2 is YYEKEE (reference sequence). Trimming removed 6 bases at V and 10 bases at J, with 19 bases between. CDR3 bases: TGTGCCAGCACCCCGACCCGACCGGGAGAGGAGCTGTTTTTT. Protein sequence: CASTPTRPGEELFF.

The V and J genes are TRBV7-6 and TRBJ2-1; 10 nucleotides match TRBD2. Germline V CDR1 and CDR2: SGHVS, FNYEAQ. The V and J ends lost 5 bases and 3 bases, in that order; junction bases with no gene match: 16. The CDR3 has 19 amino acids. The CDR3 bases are TGTGCCAGCAGCAAAATCTCTCTAGCGGGAGACGGTAACTACAATGAGCAGTTCTTC. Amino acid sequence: CASSKISLAGDGNYNEQFF.

CDR3 region: CASMAGGTDTQYF. Here the CDR3 DNA reads TGTGCCAGCATGGCAGGGGGCACAGATACGCAGTATTTT. The chain recombines TRBV6-5 with TRBJ2-3; D possibly corresponds to TRBD1 (6 bases). CDR3 size: 13 residues. Germline loops: CDR1 MNHEY, CDR2 SVGAGI. V shed 7 bases and J shed 1 base, with 9 bases lying between them.

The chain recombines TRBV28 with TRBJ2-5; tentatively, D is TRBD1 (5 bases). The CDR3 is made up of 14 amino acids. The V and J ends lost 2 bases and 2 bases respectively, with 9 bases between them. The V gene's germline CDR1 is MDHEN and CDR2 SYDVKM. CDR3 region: CASSLQGAQETQYF. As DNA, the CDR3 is TGTGCCAGCAGTTTACAGGGCGCACAAGAGACCCAGTACTTC.

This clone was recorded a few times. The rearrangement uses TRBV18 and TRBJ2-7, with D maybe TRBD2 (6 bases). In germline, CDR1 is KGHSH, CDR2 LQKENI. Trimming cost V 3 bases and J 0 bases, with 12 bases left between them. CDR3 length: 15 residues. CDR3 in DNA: TGTGCCAGCTCACCCCGAGGCGGGGACTCCTACGAGCAGTACTTC. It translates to CASSPRGGDSYEQYF.

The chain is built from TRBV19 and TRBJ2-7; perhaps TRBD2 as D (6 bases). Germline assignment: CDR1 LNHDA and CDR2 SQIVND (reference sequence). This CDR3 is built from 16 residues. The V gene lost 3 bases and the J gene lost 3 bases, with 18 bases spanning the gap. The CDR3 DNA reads TGTGCCAGTAGTATGACTCGGGGGATGGGGAGCTACGAGCAGTACTTC. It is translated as CASSMTRGMGSYEQYF.

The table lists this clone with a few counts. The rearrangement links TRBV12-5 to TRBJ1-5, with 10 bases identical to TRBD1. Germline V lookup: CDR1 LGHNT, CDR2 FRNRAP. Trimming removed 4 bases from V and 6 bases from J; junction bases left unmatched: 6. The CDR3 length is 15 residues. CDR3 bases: TGTGCTAGTGGTTCGGGCCGGACAGGGGGTCAGCCCCAGCATTTT. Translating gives CASGSGRTGGQPQHF.

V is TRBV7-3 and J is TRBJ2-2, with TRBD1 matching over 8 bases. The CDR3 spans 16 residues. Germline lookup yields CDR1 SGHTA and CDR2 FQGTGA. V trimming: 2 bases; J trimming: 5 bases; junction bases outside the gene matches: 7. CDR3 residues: CASSLFRDRGTGELFF. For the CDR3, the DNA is TGTGCCAGCAGCTTATTTAGAGACAGGGGTACCGGGGAGCTGTTTTTT. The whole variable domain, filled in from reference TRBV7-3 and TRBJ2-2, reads GAGVSQTPSNKVTEKGKYVELRCDPISGHTALYWYRQSLGQGPEFLIYFQGTGAADDSGLPNDRFFAVRPEGSVSTLKIQRTERGDSAVYLCASSLFRDRGTGELFFGEGSRLTVL.

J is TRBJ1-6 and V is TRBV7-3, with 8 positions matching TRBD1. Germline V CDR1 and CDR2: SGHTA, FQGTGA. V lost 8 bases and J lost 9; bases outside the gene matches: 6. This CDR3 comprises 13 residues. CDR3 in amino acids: CASLDRVISPLHF. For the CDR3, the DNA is TGTGCCAGCCTGGACAGGGTAATTTCACCCCTCCACTTT.

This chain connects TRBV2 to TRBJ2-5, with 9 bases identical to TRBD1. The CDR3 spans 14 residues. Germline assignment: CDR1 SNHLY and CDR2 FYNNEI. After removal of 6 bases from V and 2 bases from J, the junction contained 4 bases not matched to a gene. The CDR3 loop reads CASRIDRGQETQYF. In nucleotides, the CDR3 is TGTGCCAGCAGGATAGACAGGGGGCAAGAGACCCAGTACTTC.

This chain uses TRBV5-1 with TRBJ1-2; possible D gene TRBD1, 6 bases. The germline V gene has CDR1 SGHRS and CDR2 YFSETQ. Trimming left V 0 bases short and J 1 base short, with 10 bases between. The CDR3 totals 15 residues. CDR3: CASSLARGGNYGYTF. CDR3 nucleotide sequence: TGCGCCAGCAGCTTGGCCAGAGGGGGTAACTATGGCTACACCTTC.

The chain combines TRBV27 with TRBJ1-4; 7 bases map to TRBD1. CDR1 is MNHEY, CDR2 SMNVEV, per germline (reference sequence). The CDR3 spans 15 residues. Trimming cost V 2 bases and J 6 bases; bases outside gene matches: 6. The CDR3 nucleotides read TGTGCCAGCAGTTTAAGGAACAGGGGAGATGAAAAACTGTTTTTT. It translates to CASSLRNRGDEKLFF.

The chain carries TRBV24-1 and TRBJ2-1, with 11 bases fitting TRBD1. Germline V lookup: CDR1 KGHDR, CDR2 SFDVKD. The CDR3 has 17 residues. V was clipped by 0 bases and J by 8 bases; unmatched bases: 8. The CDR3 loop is CATSDLPGQGGLDEQFF. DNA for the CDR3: TGTGCCACCAGTGATTTGCCGGGACAGGGGGGGTTGGATGAGCAGTTCTTC.

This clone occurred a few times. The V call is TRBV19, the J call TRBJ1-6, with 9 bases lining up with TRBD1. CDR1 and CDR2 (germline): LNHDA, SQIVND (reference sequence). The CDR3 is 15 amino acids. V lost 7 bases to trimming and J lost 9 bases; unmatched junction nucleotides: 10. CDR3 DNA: TGTGCCAGTATCGGGACAGGGCCAGACCTTTCACCCCTCCACTTT. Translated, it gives CASIGTGPDLSPLHF.

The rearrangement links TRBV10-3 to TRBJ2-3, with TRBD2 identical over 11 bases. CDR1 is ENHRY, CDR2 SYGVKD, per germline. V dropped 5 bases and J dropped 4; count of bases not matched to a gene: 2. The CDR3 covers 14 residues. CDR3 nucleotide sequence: TGTGCCATCAGTTTAGCGGGAGGGCCAGATACGCAGTATTTT. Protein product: CAISLAGGPDTQYF.

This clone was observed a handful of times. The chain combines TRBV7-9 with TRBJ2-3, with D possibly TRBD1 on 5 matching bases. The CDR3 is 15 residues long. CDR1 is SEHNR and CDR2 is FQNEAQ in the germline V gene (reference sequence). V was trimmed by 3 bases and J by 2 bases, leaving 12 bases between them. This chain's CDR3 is CASSFNQGSTDTQYF. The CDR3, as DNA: TGTGCCAGCAGCTTTAATCAGGGATCCACAGATACGCAGTATTTT.

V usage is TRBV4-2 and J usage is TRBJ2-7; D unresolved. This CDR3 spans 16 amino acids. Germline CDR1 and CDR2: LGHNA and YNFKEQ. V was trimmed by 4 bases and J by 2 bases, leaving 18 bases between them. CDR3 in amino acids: CASSPTIPGRTYEQYF. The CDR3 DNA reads TGTGCCAGCAGCCCAACCATTCCAGGCCGAACCTACGAGCAGTACTTC.

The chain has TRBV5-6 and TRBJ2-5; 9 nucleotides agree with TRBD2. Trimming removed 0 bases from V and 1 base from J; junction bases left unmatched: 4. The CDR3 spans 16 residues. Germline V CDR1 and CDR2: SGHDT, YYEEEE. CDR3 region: CASSLERGDPQETQYF. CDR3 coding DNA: TGTGCCAGCAGCTTGGAGCGGGGGGACCCCCAAGAGACCCAGTACTTC.

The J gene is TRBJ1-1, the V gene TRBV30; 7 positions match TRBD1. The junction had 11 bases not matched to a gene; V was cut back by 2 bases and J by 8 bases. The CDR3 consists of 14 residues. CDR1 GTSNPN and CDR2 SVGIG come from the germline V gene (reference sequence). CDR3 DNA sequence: TGTGCCTGGAGTCCCCCGGGACAGCCCTTGGAAGCTTTCTTT. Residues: CAWSPPGQPLEAFF.